This T cell receptor beta chain was documented in a study of CD8 T cells in Susac syndrome. Study-level results: The study admitted that it had a relatively small number of individuals in its TCR sequencing and HLA analysis.

V dropped 1 base and J dropped 6; count of bases not matched to a gene: 10. This CDR3 comprises 16 residues. The germline CDR1 and CDR2 sequences are LGHNA and YSLEER. Details on this clonotype: The antigen remains unidentified.

Included as multiple sclerosis controls were treatment-naive patients who had stable or active relapsing-remitting disease. TEMRA cells were FACS-enriched, while CD8+ and CD4+ T cells were negatively isolated. Reverse transcription of about 0.5 to 1 ug RNA used random hexamers. TCRdb ran MiXCR on the immunoSEQ multiplex PCR reads and lists one entry per CDR3 protein. The sample has approximately 68,000 distinct CDR3 sequences; over 85% are singletons. This TCR was recovered from a human donor with multiple sclerosis. The chain recombines TRBV4-3 with TRBJ1-2, with 8 bases fitting TRBD1. Sequencing input: CD8+ T cells from PBMCs. The chain's CDR3 is CASSQAPPQGANGYTF. CDR3 coding DNA: TGCGCCAGCAGCCAAGCTCCCCCCCAGGGGGCTAATGGCTACACCTTC.